The 32 T cell receptor beta chains reported below all come from one sample, sequenced in a study of cytomegalovirus exposure and HLA in healthy donors. The PCR contained 60 Vbeta and 13 Jbeta primers. Repertoires were generated with immunoSEQ multiplex PCR, while TCRdb's copy carries only in-frame clones and drops some. The sample consists of about 120,000 clones, 10% to 13% of them appearing once. Material for sequencing was PBMCs. These receptor sequences come from a woman younger than 35 in good health and CMV-seropositive.

In this sample, this clone turned up a few times. The V and J genes are TRBV6-5 and TRBJ2-5; tentatively, D is TRBD2 (5 bases). V was shortened by 8 bases and J by 3 bases, with 10 bases between the two germline ends. CDR1 is MNHEY, CDR2 SVGAGI, per germline. The CDR3 runs to 12 residues. The CDR3 spells CASGSAEETQYF. DNA of the CDR3: TGTGCCAGCGGGAGTGCCGAAGAGACCCAGTACTTC.

This clone was picked up a small number of times. At one of its ends the junction is not consistent with the germline gene, which may arise from a read error. The chain carries TRBV5-1 and TRBJ2-7, with 9 bases aligning to TRBD2. The length of the CDR3 is 15 residues. Germline values: CDR1 SGHRS, CDR2 YFSETQ. The CDR3, as DNA: TGCGCCAGCACCTTGGGGCTAGCGGGGTCTTACGAGCAGTACTTC. Translating it yields CASTLGLAGSYEQYF.

This chain uses TRBV2 with TRBJ2-3, with D perhaps matching TRBD1 (6 bases). This CDR3 comprises 15 residues. Trimming removed 5 bases at V and 0 bases at J, with 12 bases between. Germline V gene sequence: CDR1 SNHLY, CDR2 FYNNEI. The CDR3 loop is CASSTDSISTDTQYF. The CDR3 coding sequence is TGTGCCAGCAGTACGGACAGCATCAGCACAGATACGCAGTATTTT.

This clone was found a few times. V is TRBV5-4 and J is TRBJ2-7; 7 bases fit TRBD2. V trimming: 0 bases; J trimming: 2 bases; junction bases outside the gene matches: 8. The CDR3 covers 16 residues. Germline loops: CDR1 SGHNT, CDR2 YYREEE (reference sequence). This CDR3 is CASSLVGGSSPYEQYF. CDR3 bases: TGTGCCAGCAGCTTGGTAGGCGGGAGTAGTCCCTACGAGCAGTACTTC.

The chain joins TRBV10-3 to TRBJ1-1; 7 bases match TRBD1. The V segment lost 5 bases and the J segment 0 bases; nucleotides outside the gene matches: 3. Germline V CDR1 and CDR2: ENHRY, SYGVKD. CDR3 size: 14 residues. The CDR3 DNA reads TGTGCCATCAGTCAGGACAGGTTGAACACTGAAGCTTTCTTT. It encodes CAISQDRLNTEAFF.

This clone was recorded a few times. At one end, the junction sequence differs from germline, possibly due to a read error. The CDR3 region is CASRSDPTGGEQFF. The CDR3 nucleotides are TGTGCTAGCAGATCAGACCCGACAGGGGGTGAGCAGTTCTTC. This chain links TRBV7-7 with TRBJ2-1, with 9 bases fitting TRBD1. CDR1 is SSHAT and CDR2 is FNYEAQ in the germline V gene (reference sequence). CDR3 length: 14 amino acids.

This clone came up a few times. This chain connects TRBV6-6 to TRBJ1-2; D unclear. The CDR3 runs to 13 residues. Germline values: CDR1 MNHNY, CDR2 SVGAGI (reference sequence). The V and J ends lost 6 bases and 5 bases respectively, with 13 bases between them. CDR3 in amino acids: CASSSTPGYGYTF. DNA for the CDR3: TGTGCCAGCAGCAGTACCCCCGGGTATGGCTACACCTTC.

The chain employs TRBV27 and TRBJ2-1, with D possibly matching TRBD1 (6 bases). V was pared by 2 bases and J by 4 bases, with 12 bases between. CDR3 length: 15 amino acids. CDR1 is MNHEY and CDR2 is SMNVEV in the germline V gene (reference sequence). The CDR3 reads CASSLRGIEYNEQFF. DNA of the CDR3: TGTGCCAGCAGTTTAAGGGGGATAGAGTACAATGAGCAGTTCTTC.

In its sample, this clone was seen a few times. The chain uses TRBV28 and TRBJ1-4; TRBD1 matches 9 bases. Germline V gene sequence: CDR1 MDHEN, CDR2 SYDVKM. This CDR3 is 15 amino acids long. The ends lost 5 bases at V and 6 bases at J; junction bases unmatched: 7. CDR3 DNA: TGTGCCAGCAGTCTGATCGGGACAGGGCATGAAAAACTGTTTTTT. It is translated as CASSLIGTGHEKLFF.

In DNA form, the CDR3 reads TGTGCCAGCAGTTTATTGTCGGAGGATACGCAGTATTTT. It yields the protein CASSLLSEDTQYF. The chain links TRBV27 to TRBJ2-3; D uncertain. Germline CDR1 MNHEY, CDR2 SMNVEV (reference sequence). V was shortened by 1 base and J by 6 bases, with 8 bases between the two germline ends. There are 13 residues in the CDR3.

This clone turned up a few times. This chain links TRBV7-9 with TRBJ2-7; a possible D gene is TRBD2 (5 bases). This CDR3 has 15 amino acids. In germline, CDR1 is SEHNR, CDR2 FQNEAQ (reference sequence). Trimming removed 5 bases from V and 0 bases from J, with 14 bases in between. The CDR3 sequence is CASSTGKVGSYEQYF. In nucleotides, the CDR3 is TGTGCCAGCAGCACGGGGAAAGTGGGCTCCTACGAGCAGTACTTC.

This chain uses TRBV10-3 with TRBJ1-3; D perhaps matches TRBD1 (6 bases). V was shortened by 4 bases and J by 0 bases, with 13 bases between the two germline ends. CDR1 and CDR2 from the germline V gene are ENHRY and SYGVKD. CDR3 length equals 16 residues. CDR3 in DNA: TGTGCCATCAGTGGGATGACGGGACACTCTGGAAACACCATATATTTT. This codes for CAISGMTGHSGNTIYF.

This clone was found a few times. The chain joins TRBV28 to TRBJ1-4; D gene unclear. CDR3 length: 14 residues. Germline V lookup: CDR1 MDHEN, CDR2 SYDVKM. V shed 6 bases and J shed 8 bases, with 16 bases lying between them. CDR3 protein: CASSRPPEEEKLFF. For the CDR3, the DNA is TGTGCCAGCAGCCGACCCCCGGAGGAGGAAAAACTGTTTTTT. Complete variable domain (other parts from reference TRBV28 and TRBJ1-4): DVKVTQSSRYLVKRTGEKVFLECVQDMDHENMFWYRQDPGLGLRLIYFSYDVKMKEKGDIPEGYSVSREKKERFSLILESASTNQTSMYLCASSRPPEEEKLFFGSGTQLSVL.

This chain links TRBV19 with TRBJ2-4; TRBD1 might be the D (5 bases). The V gene lost 5 bases and the J gene lost 5 bases, with 13 bases spanning the gap. The CDR3 loop spans 14 amino acids. Germline assignment: CDR1 LNHDA and CDR2 SQIVND (reference sequence). CDR3 in amino acids: CASSSNQGQNIQYF. The CDR3 DNA reads TGTGCCAGTAGTTCGAACCAGGGTCAAAACATTCAGTACTTC.

The rearrangement links TRBV28 to TRBJ1-5; TRBD1 matches 9 bases. J lost 3 bases, V lost 7 bases, and 7 bases had no gene match. Per germline, CDR1 MDHEN and CDR2 SYDVKM. This CDR3 is 15 amino acids long. The CDR3 protein is CASIITGGLNQPQHF. The CDR3 DNA follows: TGTGCCAGCATCATCACAGGGGGCCTCAATCAGCCCCAGCATTTT. Full variable domain (outside the CDR3, taken from reference TRBV28 and TRBJ1-5): DVKVTQSSRYLVKRTGEKVFLECVQDMDHENMFWYRQDPGLGLRLIYFSYDVKMKEKGDIPEGYSVSREKKERFSLILESASTNQTSMYLCASIITGGLNQPQHFGDGTRLSIL.

This clone has a handful of counts. The chain carries TRBV6-5 and TRBJ1-3; no reliable D call. The V end lost 10 bases, the J end lost 0 bases, and 16 bases lay between the germline ends. CDR1 MNHEY and CDR2 SVGAGI come from the germline V gene. This CDR3 contains 15 residues. CDR3 residues: CATCRTFSSGNTIYF. The CDR3 bases are TGTGCCACCTGTCGGACTTTTTCCTCTGGAAACACCATATATTTT.

The chain employs TRBV11-2 and TRBJ2-7; D remains ambiguous. The CDR3 length is 14 residues. The germline V gene encodes CDR1 SGHAT and CDR2 FQNNGV. The V and J ends lost 8 bases and 2 bases respectively, with 16 bases between them. DNA of the CDR3: TGTGCCAGCGGCATACTAAAAGCCCCCTACGAGCAGTACTTC. Residues: CASGILKAPYEQYF. The whole variable domain, filled in from reference TRBV11-2 and TRBJ2-7, reads EAGVAQSPRYKIIEKRQSVAFWCNPISGHATLYWYQQILGQGPKLLIQFQNNGVVDDSQLPKDRFSAERLKGVDSTLKIQPAKLEDSAVYLCASGILKAPYEQYFGPGTRLTVT.

The rearrangement links TRBV2 to TRBJ2-1; D is unresolved. The CDR3 is 15 amino acids. In germline, CDR1 is SNHLY, CDR2 FYNNEI. The V end lost 7 bases, the J end lost 0 bases, and 13 bases lay between the germline ends. The CDR3 loop is CASTWRPSSYNEQFF. The CDR3 DNA sequence: TGTGCCAGCACTTGGCGGCCTAGCTCCTACAATGAGCAGTTCTTC.

A few counts support this clone. The chain couples TRBV30 to TRBJ1-1; D gene ambiguous. CDR3 size: 11 residues. In germline, CDR1 is GTSNPN, CDR2 SVGIG (reference sequence). The V and J ends lost 5 bases and 1 base respectively, with 5 bases between them. This CDR3 reads CAWEANTEAFF. For the CDR3, the DNA is TGTGCCTGGGAGGCGAACACTGAAGCTTTCTTT.

This clone came up a few times. The chain employs TRBV5-1 and TRBJ1-2; D is possibly TRBD1 (5 bases). This CDR3 spans 13 amino acids. CDR1 and CDR2 (germline): SGHRS, YFSETQ. CDR3 DNA: TGCGCTTCCAGGGAAGATTCAAACTATGGCTACACCTTC. The encoded protein is CASREDSNYGYTF.

The rearrangement links TRBV29-1 to TRBJ2-2, with 11 bases fitting TRBD2. J lost 0 bases, V lost 5 bases, and 5 bases had no gene match. In germline, CDR1 is SQVTM, CDR2 ANQGSEA. The CDR3 is made up of 16 amino acids. The CDR3 sequence is CSVLLAGGANTGELFF. The DNA of the CDR3 is TGCAGCGTTTTATTAGCGGGAGGGGCGAACACCGGGGAGCTGTTTTTT.

V is TRBV4-2 and J is TRBJ1-1; maybe TRBD1 (6 bases). CDR1 is LGHNA, CDR2 YNFKEQ, per germline. Trimming removed 2 bases from V and 0 bases from J, with 16 bases in between. The CDR3 is 17 amino acids. CDR3 sequence (DNA): TGTGCCAGCAGCCAACTCAGTAAGGGACACCTGAACACTGAAGCTTTCTTT. Translating gives CASSQLSKGHLNTEAFF.

V is TRBV30 and J is TRBJ1-1; 7 bases agree with TRBD1. With 2 bases clipped from V and 1 base from J, the junction kept 4 bases outside the gene matches. CDR1 is GTSNPN and CDR2 is SVGIG in the germline V gene (reference sequence). There are 14 residues in the CDR3. As DNA, the CDR3 is TGTGCCTGGAGTCCTCGGGACAGGAACACTGAAGCTTTCTTT. It translates to CAWSPRDRNTEAFF.

V usage is TRBV5-1 and J usage is TRBJ1-2; D unresolved. Germline CDR1 reads SGHRS; CDR2 reads YFSETQ. The ends were cut back, 0 bases at V and 6 bases at J, with 9 bases in the middle. This CDR3 is built from 13 residues. CDR3 in amino acids: CASSLGVDDGYTF. CDR3 bases: TGCGCCAGCAGCTTGGGAGTAGATGATGGCTACACCTTC.

The V call is TRBV4-1, the J call TRBJ2-7; 13 bases fit TRBD2. V was pared by 4 bases and J by 3 bases, with 12 bases of the junction left unmatched. The CDR3 is 18 residues long. Germline CDR1 is MGHRA and CDR2 is YSYEKL. In nucleotides, the CDR3 is TGCGCCAGCAGCCCGACACCAGCGACTAGCGGGGGGAACTACGAGCAGTACTTC. This encodes CASSPTPATSGGNYEQYF.

This clone came up a few times. This chain joins TRBV28 and TRBJ1-3; 8 nucleotides align to TRBD1. With 7 bases clipped from V and 4 bases from J, the junction kept 9 bases outside the gene matches. CDR3 size: 15 residues. Germline CDR1 reads MDHEN; CDR2 reads SYDVKM. As DNA, the CDR3 is TGTGCCAGCAACGGACAGGGAGTGGGGGGAAACACCATATATTTT. It encodes CASNGQGVGGNTIYF.

This chain joins TRBV5-1 and TRBJ2-5, with TRBD1 matching over 7 bases. V gave up 4 bases and J gave up 4 bases; unmatched junction bases: 7. CDR3 length: 14 amino acids. Germline V gene lookup returns CDR1 SGHRS and CDR2 YFSETQ. The CDR3 nucleotides read TGCGCCAGCAGCGACCCGACAGGGAGAGAGACCCAGTACTTC. Amino acids: CASSDPTGRETQYF.

The chain uses TRBV19 and TRBJ1-2; possible D gene TRBD1, 5 bases. Germline CDR1 LNHDA, CDR2 SQIVND (reference sequence). The CDR3 contains 12 residues. V lost 10 bases to trimming and J lost 7 bases, with 16 bases between them. CDR3 bases: TGTGCCATATCGGACGGGACTTCTGGCTACACCTTC. Translated, it gives CAISDGTSGYTF.

This clone was seen only a few times. The chain recombines TRBV6-5 with TRBJ2-7, with 7 bases fitting TRBD2. Losses at the gene ends were 2 bases for V and 1 base for J; bases not matched to a gene: 5. The germline V gene has CDR1 MNHEY and CDR2 SVGAGI. The CDR3 loop spans 15 amino acids. The CDR3 coding sequence is TGTGCCAGCAGTTACCTTGGCGGGAGTTCCTACGAGCAGTACTTC. Amino acids: CASSYLGGSSYEQYF.

This clone was recorded a few times. J is TRBJ1-1 and V is TRBV5-1; 7 bases line up with TRBD1. Germline V gene sequence: CDR1 SGHRS, CDR2 YFSETQ. The CDR3 has 15 amino acids. The V gene end was trimmed by 2 bases and the J gene end by 2 bases; junction bases not matched to a gene: 6. CDR3 sequence: CASSFTGAGNTEAFF. CDR3 in DNA: TGCGCCAGCAGCTTCACAGGGGCGGGTAACACTGAAGCTTTCTTT. Based on the CDR3 plus reference TRBV5-1 and TRBJ1-1, the full variable domain is KAGVTQTPRYLIKTRGQQVTLSCSPISGHRSVSWYQQTPGQGLQFLFEYFSETQRNKGNFPGRFSGRQFSNSRSEMNVSTLELGDSALYLCASSFTGAGNTEAFFGQGTRLTVV.

The chain employs TRBV7-9 and TRBJ2-7; D remains ambiguous. The V end was cut by 4 bases, the J end by 6 bases, with 7 bases between. The CDR3 consists of 11 residues. Germline CDR1 SEHNR, CDR2 FQNEAQ (reference sequence). This chain's CDR3 is CASSYGGEQYF. The CDR3 DNA follows: TGTGCCAGCAGCTACGGTGGCGAGCAGTACTTC.

The chain has TRBV28 and TRBJ1-1; weak D call: TRBD1 (6 bases). The ends were cut back, 3 bases at V and 9 bases at J, with 38 bases in the middle. The CDR3 is 21 amino acids. Germline CDR1 and CDR2: MDHEN and SYDVKM. The chain's CDR3 is CASSFGPAQEAHGQWVTKAFF. CDR3 bases: TGTGCCAGCAGTTTTGGACCCGCCCAAGAAGCCCACGGACAGTGGGTTACAAAAGCTTTCTTT. The full variable domain, its missing parts supplied by reference TRBV28 and TRBJ1-1, is DVKVTQSSRYLVKRTGEKVFLECVQDMDHENMFWYRQDPGLGLRLIYFSYDVKMKEKGDIPEGYSVSREKKERFSLILESASTNQTSMYLCASSFGPAQEAHGQWVTKAFFGQGTRLTVV.